This T cell receptor (beta chain) is from a study of cytomegalovirus exposure and HLA in healthy donors. The study's findings and limits: Later analysis suggested most CMV-associated TCR beta chains were HLA-restricted. Investigators reported under 200 TCR beta chains as tied to cytomegalovirus. Within an earlier analysis, most TCR beta V segments proved productive either about 90% or about 30% of the time.

With 60 Vbeta and 13 Jbeta primers, the PCR was carried out. Libraries were prepared by immunoSEQ multiplex PCR; TCRdb keeps only in-frame clonotypes and omits some of them. The sample records hundreds of thousands of clones, about 87% being singletons. From germline, CDR1 is ENHRY and CDR2 SYGVKD. This CDR3 has 15 amino acids. Trimming cost V 4 bases and J 9 bases; bases outside gene matches: 6. Comment on this clone: Its specificity is unknown.

This chain joins TRBV10-3 and TRBJ1-6, with 10 bases matching TRBD1. This sequence was found in a woman in her late teens or twenties in good health and CMV-seronegative. Source material: PBMCs. The CDR3 region has the DNA TGTGCCATCAGTGCTGGACAGGGGGAAATTTCACCCCTCCACTTT. Its translation is CAISAGQGEISPLHF.